This T cell receptor (beta chain) is from a study of blood T cells in healthy people across ages. Study-wide background: Template switching retrieved approximately one barcoded beta molecule for each two T cells.

The ends were cut back, 5 bases at V and 2 bases at J, with 14 bases in the middle. From germline, CDR1 is SGHAT and CDR2 FQNNGV. CDR3 size: 15 residues. Together with a sample-barcoded 5' primer, a J-beta primer mix was included in a second PCR lasting about 7 to 12 cycles. Each TCR beta cDNA got a 12-nucleotide random molecular identifier. A minimum of 2.5 million CDR3-containing paired-end reads was obtained for each sample. MiXCR, run by TCRdb on the 5' RACE reads, gives a single entry per CDR3 protein. Of over 600,000 distinct CDR3 sequences listed, roughly 50% are singletons. General study points: When set beside aged donors, long-lived donors presented more naive CD4+ cells and higher diversity.

The table lists this clonotype with a count of one. Its specificity is not known. This chain joins TRBV11-2 and TRBJ2-3, with D possibly matching TRBD2 (6 bases). Sequencing was carried out using blood. The clonotype comes from a middle-aged man in good health. The CDR3 is CASSPGDWPTDTQYF. DNA of the CDR3: TGTGCCAGCAGCCCTGGGGACTGGCCCACAGATACGCAGTATTTT.